The 27 T cell receptor beta chains given below trace back to one sample, sequenced in a study of OX40 agonist ivuxolimab in advanced cancers. TCRdb's copy holds only in-frame clones and misses some; the assay was immunoSEQ multiplex PCR. The sample lists about 63,000 clones, 75% to 90% occurring once. The sample in question was CD4+ or CD8+ T cells sorted from blood, obtained in a trial of the OX40 agonist ivuxolimab. These receptors all stem from an adult with an advanced solid tumor such as melanoma, head and neck, liver or kidney cancer.

The chain joins TRBV10-3 to TRBJ2-5, with D possibly TRBD1 on 5 matching bases. Germline CDR1 and CDR2: ENHRY and SYGVKD. This CDR3 region has 13 residues. Trimming shortened V by 7 bases and J by 1 base, and 10 bases separated the two germline ends. The CDR3 reads CAIMGDSQETQYF. The CDR3 coding sequence is TGTGCCATCATGGGCGACAGCCAAGAGACCCAGTACTTC.

The chain combines TRBV4-2 with TRBJ1-2; weak D call: TRBD1 (5 bases). This CDR3 spans 15 amino acids. V dropped 2 bases and J dropped 8 bases, with 18 bases sitting between them. Germline CDR1 LGHNA, CDR2 YNFKEQ. CDR3 coding DNA: TGTGCCAGCAGCCAAAGGGAACAGGCACTTGGGGGCTACACCTTC. It is translated as CASSQREQALGGYTF.

The chain recombines TRBV15 with TRBJ1-1; D is undetermined. The CDR3 runs to 13 residues. V dropped 8 bases and J dropped 1 base, with 11 bases sitting between them. Germline V gives CDR1 LNHNV, CDR2 YYDKDF (reference sequence). The CDR3 protein is CATGEWENTEAFF. CDR3 DNA: TGTGCCACCGGGGAGTGGGAGAACACTGAAGCTTTCTTT.

CDR3 nucleotide sequence: TGTGCCAGCAGCTTAAGTGGTCCAGCGTTCTCCTACGAGCAGTACTTC. This sequence encodes CASSLSGPAFSYEQYF. V and J are TRBV7-3 and TRBJ2-7, with D uncertain. V shed 1 base and J shed 0 bases, with 13 bases lying between them. This CDR3 region has 16 residues. Germline values: CDR1 SGHTA, CDR2 FQGTGA.

CDR3 protein: CASSSGLADQETQYF. Written as DNA, the CDR3 is TGTGCCAGCAGCTCGGGACTAGCGGACCAAGAGACCCAGTACTTC. This chain connects TRBV11-2 to TRBJ2-5; 11 bases match TRBD2. This CDR3 has 15 amino acids. Germline V CDR1 and CDR2: SGHAT, FQNNGV. Trimming at V came to 4 bases and at J to 0 bases, leaving 1 base not matched to a gene.

CDR3 coding DNA: TGTGCCAGCAGTTATGGACAGGGCTCCAATCAGCCCCAGCATTTT. Encoded protein: CASSYGQGSNQPQHF. J is TRBJ1-5 and V is TRBV27, with 8 bases identical to TRBD1. With 4 bases clipped from V and 3 bases from J, the junction kept 5 bases outside the gene matches. Germline V gives CDR1 MNHEY, CDR2 SMNVEV (reference sequence). The CDR3 spans 15 residues.

The chain employs TRBV7-3 and TRBJ2-1; weak D call: TRBD2 (6 bases). CDR3 length equals 12 residues. The germline CDR1 and CDR2 sequences are SGHTA and FQGTGA. The ends were cut back, 5 bases at V and 9 bases at J, with 11 bases in the middle. The CDR3 is CASSPEGVEQFF. The CDR3, as DNA: TGTGCCAGCAGCCCGGAGGGCGTTGAGCAGTTCTTC. Full variable domain (rest looked up from reference TRBV7-3 and TRBJ2-1): GAGVSQTPSNKVTEKGKYVELRCDPISGHTALYWYRQSLGQGPEFLIYFQGTGAADDSGLPNDRFFAVRPEGSVSTLKIQRTERGDSAVYLCASSPEGVEQFFGPGTRLTVL.

This clone showed up just once. The chain joins TRBV18 to TRBJ1-5, with D uncertain. Per the germline V gene, CDR1 is KGHSH and CDR2 is LQKENI. The CDR3 extends over 13 amino acids. Trimming took 6 bases from V and 8 from J, leaving 14 bases between them. CDR3 nucleotide sequence: TGTGCCAGCTCCCGAGGGAACTTGGAGCCCCAGCATTTT. It codes for CASSRGNLEPQHF.

The chain uses TRBV6-5 and TRBJ2-5; perhaps TRBD2 as D (7 bases). The last part of the DNA fits TRBJ2-7 better; the J call may be wrong. Germline V lookup: CDR1 MNHEY, CDR2 SVGAGI. The CDR3 is 16 amino acids. The CDR3 bases are TGTGCCAGCAGTTACGGGGGGGCCGTGAGCTCCTACGAGCAGTACTTC. Protein product: CASSYGGAVSSYEQYF.

V is TRBV7-9 and J is TRBJ2-7; unclear D gene. Germline CDR1 SEHNR, CDR2 FQNEAQ (reference sequence). The germline V and J ends were trimmed by 2 bases and 3 bases, with 11 bases remaining between them. CDR3 length: 14 residues. CDR3 region: CASSLRLGRYEQYF. The CDR3 bases are TGTGCCAGCAGCTTAAGGCTCGGGCGCTACGAGCAGTACTTC.

This clone occurred once. The CDR3 sequence: CASSEDRGVTEAFF. The DNA of the CDR3 is TGTGCCAGCAGTGAGGACAGGGGTGTCACTGAAGCTTTCTTT. The V call is TRBV2, the J call TRBJ1-1; the match to TRBD1 covers 9 bases. From germline, CDR1 is SNHLY and CDR2 FYNNEI. CDR3 length: 14 residues. Losses at the gene ends were 3 bases for V and 4 bases for J; bases not matched to a gene: 3.

This chain joins TRBV7-3 and TRBJ1-3; D not resolved. Germline CDR1 reads SGHTA; CDR2 reads FQGTGA. Trimming took off 2 bases at V and 6 bases at J, with 11 bases between the two ends. This CDR3 has 14 residues. The CDR3 loop is CASSLVGVVNTIYF. The CDR3 DNA reads TGTGCCAGCAGCTTAGTCGGGGTAGTAAACACCATATATTTT.

About this clone: A junction end diverges from the germline sequence, so it may reflect a read error. CDR3 nucleotide sequence: TGTGCCAGCAGCCCCCCGGAGAGATCCGATTTCAGCTTC. As protein: CASSPPERSDFSF. The chain links TRBV5-4 to TRBJ1-2, with unresolved D. There are 13 residues in the CDR3. Looked up from germline, CDR1 is SGHNT and CDR2 is YYREEE (reference sequence).

V is TRBV15 and J is TRBJ1-1; no firm D call. Germline values: CDR1 LNHNV, CDR2 YYDKDF (reference sequence). The CDR3 has 13 amino acids. V lost 0 bases and J 0 bases, leaving 2 bases between the germline ends. The CDR3 spells CATSREMNTEAFF. The CDR3 region has the DNA TGTGCCACCAGCAGAGAAATGAACACTGAAGCTTTCTTT. Using reference TRBV15 and TRBJ1-1 for the parts outside the CDR3, the full variable domain is DAMVIQNPRYQVTQFGKPVTLSCSQTLNHNVMYWYQQKSSQAPKLLFHYYDKDFNNEADTPDNFQSRRPNTSFCFLDIRSPGLGDTAMYLCATSREMNTEAFFGQGTRLTVV.

This clone was seen a few times. The genes are TRBV11-1 and TRBJ2-1; 10 bases match TRBD2. Trimming cost V 4 bases and J 6 bases; bases outside gene matches: 3. This CDR3 has 14 amino acids. Germline V CDR1 and CDR2: SGHAT, FQDESV (reference sequence). CDR3 nucleotide sequence: TGTGCCAGCAGCTGGAGCGGGAGGGGCAATGAGCAGTTCTTC. It is translated as CASSWSGRGNEQFF.

This clone was seen a single time. The chain joins TRBV4-2 to TRBJ2-5; D remains unclear. The germline V and J ends were trimmed by 0 bases and 3 bases, with 8 bases remaining between them. This CDR3 contains 14 residues. Germline V gene data show CDR1 as LGHNA and CDR2 as YNFKEQ. The CDR3 sequence: CASSQDVAKETQYF. The DNA of the CDR3 is TGTGCCAGCAGCCAAGATGTCGCAAAAGAGACCCAGTACTTC.

The chain recombines TRBV12-1 with TRBJ2-2; no DNA check was done on the table's D call, TRBD2. TRBV12-1 is listed as a pseudogene. The CDR3 is 18 residues long. The CDR3 reads CASSFRDKLADFTGELFF. CDR3 in DNA: TGTGCCAGCAGCTTCCGTGACAAACTAGCGGACTTCACCGGGGAGCTGTTTTTT.

The genes are TRBV19 and TRBJ2-7, with D possibly TRBD1 on 6 matching bases. CDR1 LNHDA and CDR2 SQIVND come from the germline V gene (reference sequence). V dropped 4 bases and J dropped 0 bases, with 16 bases sitting between them. The CDR3 has 16 residues. The CDR3 sequence: CASSRSGTSSSYEQYF. The DNA for the CDR3 is TGTGCCAGTAGTAGATCCGGGACATCGAGCTCCTACGAGCAGTACTTC.

This clone was recorded once. The gene calls are TRBV28 and TRBJ2-4; 8 nucleotides line up with TRBD1. The V segment lost 6 bases and the J segment 9 bases; nucleotides outside the gene matches: 7. From germline, CDR1 is MDHEN and CDR2 SYDVKM. The length of the CDR3 is 13 residues. CDR3 sequence: CASSLRGQGIQYF. CDR3 bases: TGTGCCAGCAGCCTCAGGGGGCAGGGCATTCAGTACTTC.

The genes are TRBV7-9 and TRBJ2-2, with D tentatively TRBD2 (6 bases). Germline values: CDR1 SEHNR, CDR2 FQNEAQ (reference sequence). Trimming left V 6 bases short and J 4 bases short, with 12 bases between. The CDR3 sequence is 14 residues long. The CDR3 here is CASSYTGSTGELFF. CDR3 coding DNA: TGTGCCAGCAGTTATACCGGGAGCACCGGGGAGCTGTTTTTT.

This clone was picked up one time. The V gene is TRBV11-2, the J gene TRBJ2-7; TRBD1 aligns across 8 bases. There are 14 residues in the CDR3. Germline CDR1 reads SGHAT; CDR2 reads FQNNGV. J lost 2 bases, V lost 6 bases, and 6 bases had no gene match. The CDR3 loop reads CASSFGQGTYEQYF. The CDR3 bases are TGTGCCAGCAGTTTCGGACAGGGCACCTACGAGCAGTACTTC. Complete variable domain (other parts from reference TRBV11-2 and TRBJ2-7): EAGVAQSPRYKIIEKRQSVAFWCNPISGHATLYWYQQILGQGPKLLIQFQNNGVVDDSQLPKDRFSAERLKGVDSTLKIQPAKLEDSAVYLCASSFGQGTYEQYFGPGTRLTVT.

The chain recombines TRBV7-2 with TRBJ1-1; D gene ambiguous. Germline V gene sequence: CDR1 SGHTA, CDR2 FQGNSA. The V end lost 5 bases, the J end lost 4 bases, and 11 bases lay between the germline ends. The CDR3 runs 13 residues. CDR3 sequence reads: CASSRLWGTEAFF. The CDR3 bases are TGTGCCAGCAGCCGCCTGTGGGGCACTGAAGCTTTCTTT. The full variable domain, its missing parts supplied by reference TRBV7-2 and TRBJ1-1, is GAGVSQSPSNKVTEKGKDVELRCDPISGHTALYWYRQSLGQGLEFLIYFQGNSAPDKSGLPSDRFSAERTGGSVSTLTIQRTQQEDSAVYLCASSRLWGTEAFFGQGTRLTVV.

The rearrangement links TRBV5-1 to TRBJ1-1; D remains unclear. Germline CDR1 reads SGHRS; CDR2 reads YFSETQ. The CDR3 totals 15 residues. V was trimmed by 4 bases and J by 2 bases, leaving 15 bases between them. This chain's CDR3 is CASSPWDRENTEAFF. The CDR3 coding sequence is TGCGCCAGCAGCCCATGGGATCGAGAAAACACTGAAGCTTTCTTT.

The chain uses TRBV23-1 and TRBJ1-2; 7 positions agree with TRBD1. TRBV23-1 is an ORF, with its function uncertain. The CDR3 has 14 residues. V lost 5 bases to trimming and J lost 3 bases; unmatched junction nucleotides: 6. The CDR3: CASSETGPYYGYTF. In DNA, the CDR3 is TGCGCCAGCAGTGAGACAGGGCCTTACTATGGCTACACCTTC.

The V and J genes are TRBV28 and TRBJ2-7, with D unclear. CDR1 MDHEN and CDR2 SYDVKM come from the germline V gene. V was clipped by 3 bases and J by 3 bases, with 6 bases between them. CDR3 length: 12 residues. In DNA, the CDR3 is TGTGCCAGCAGTTTGTATAGCTACGAGCAGTACTTC. It codes for CASSLYSYEQYF.

DNA of the CDR3: TGTGCCAGCAGCAAAGAGGGGAGGGACAGGGGGGAAGAGACCCAGTACTTC. Translation: CASSKEGRDRGEETQYF. This sequence joins TRBV21-1 and TRBJ2-5; whether TRBD1, the table's D call, matches the DNA was not checked. TRBV21-1 is flagged as a pseudogene. There are 17 residues in the CDR3.

The J gene is TRBJ1-1, the V gene TRBV18; D unclear. This CDR3 region has 14 residues. V lost 0 bases and J lost 0, with 5 bases in between. Germline CDR1 reads KGHSH; CDR2 reads LQKENI. The CDR3 region is CASSPPLVNTEAFF. The CDR3 region has the DNA TGTGCCAGCTCACCACCCCTAGTGAACACTGAAGCTTTCTTT.